One sample yielded the 26 T cell receptor beta chains listed below, sequenced in a study of blood T cell repertoires in COVID-19 (dated by TCRdb to 2018 to 2021). Library prep was done by the immunoSEQ multiplex PCR assay. This immuneACCESS table, as held by TCRdb, lists in-frame sequences with V and J called but not all clones. Of the missing ones, under half trace to an unresolved V gene in checked studies; the others have no known cause. Present in this sample are 120,000 or so clones, less than 90% of which were seen just once. 6% to 9.5% of the sample is in the top ten clones. Sequenced: peripheral blood. The receptors stem from a man between 65 and 85 years old who had recovered from COVID-19.

The chain joins TRBV6-5 to TRBJ1-1; a possible D gene is TRBD1 (5 bases). This CDR3 is built from 13 residues. Germline V lookup: CDR1 MNHEY, CDR2 SVGAGI. Between the trimmed V and J ends, which lost 2 bases and 5 bases, there was a span of 9 bases. Here the CDR3 reads CASSYGRGTEAFF. The CDR3 DNA reads TGTGCCAGCAGTTACGGGCGGGGGACTGAAGCTTTCTTT.

The chain carries TRBV4-2 and TRBJ2-3, with 7 bases identical to TRBD2. The V segment lost 0 bases and the J segment 6 bases; nucleotides outside the gene matches: 6. CDR3 length: 15 amino acids. CDR1 LGHNA and CDR2 YNFKEQ come from the germline V gene. CDR3: CASSQDRGGVDTQYF. CDR3 coding DNA: TGTGCCAGCAGCCAAGATCGGGGAGGGGTTGATACGCAGTATTTT.

The chain links TRBV28 to TRBJ2-5, with 10 bases lining up with TRBD1. This CDR3 region has 14 residues. J gave up 5 bases and V 6 bases, and 6 bases lay outside the gene matches. Germline CDR1 MDHEN, CDR2 SYDVKM. The CDR3 sequence: CASSSGQGLETQYF. CDR3 bases: TGTGCCAGCAGCTCGGGACAGGGGTTGGAGACCCAGTACTTC.

The gene calls are TRBV5-1 and TRBJ2-5; TRBD1 matches at 8 bases. Germline trimming cut 4 bases from V and 2 bases from J; bases unmatched to any gene: 1. CDR3 length: 13 residues. Germline V CDR1 and CDR2: SGHRS, YFSETQ. This CDR3 reads CASSRQGQETQYF. The CDR3 coding sequence is TGCGCCAGCAGCCGACAGGGGCAAGAGACCCAGTACTTC. Variable domain in full (rest from reference TRBV5-1 and TRBJ2-5): KAGVTQTPRYLIKTRGQQVTLSCSPISGHRSVSWYQQTPGQGLQFLFEYFSETQRNKGNFPGRFSGRQFSNSRSEMNVSTLELGDSALYLCASSRQGQETQYFGPGTRLLVL.

V and J are TRBV4-3 and TRBJ1-3, with 11 bases fitting TRBD1. The CDR3 has 18 amino acids. The V segment lost 3 bases and the J segment 3 bases; nucleotides outside the gene matches: 10. Looked up from germline, CDR1 is LGHNA and CDR2 is YSLEER. The CDR3 reads CASSQPLGQGADGNTIYF. In nucleotides, the CDR3 is TGCGCCAGCAGCCAGCCTCTCGGACAGGGGGCTGATGGAAACACCATATATTTT.

The CDR3 coding sequence is TGTGCCAGTCACACACGCGGGGCGGGGGAGCTAGGCGAAAAACTGTTTTTT. Translating gives CASHTRGAGELGEKLFF. The V call is TRBV19, the J call TRBJ1-4; D may be TRBD1 (5 bases). Between the trimmed V and J ends, which lost 8 bases and 8 bases, there was a span of 27 bases. The CDR3 runs 17 residues. The germline CDR1 and CDR2 sequences are LNHDA and SQIVND (reference sequence).

This chain links TRBV7-9 with TRBJ2-5; 8 bases agree with TRBD2. The CDR3 has 19 amino acids. Germline assignment: CDR1 SEHNR and CDR2 FQNEAQ (reference sequence). Trimming cost V 3 bases and J 5 bases; bases outside gene matches: 20. In DNA, the CDR3 is TGTGCCAGCAGCTTTGGCCGTCCGGGAGGGGCACCCTTGGGGGAGACCCAGTACTTC. This encodes CASSFGRPGGAPLGETQYF.

V gene TRBV18 combines with J gene TRBJ2-1, with D possibly matching TRBD1 (7 bases). CDR1 is KGHSH and CDR2 is LQKENI in the germline V gene. CDR3 length equals 16 residues. The V and J ends lost 1 base and 5 bases respectively, with 15 bases between them. The CDR3 spells CASSPQGAGSDNEQFF. In nucleotides, the CDR3 is TGTGCCAGCTCACCACAGGGGGCGGGATCGGACAATGAGCAGTTCTTC.

The V gene is TRBV10-3, the J gene TRBJ2-1; D is perhaps TRBD2 (5 bases). Germline lookup yields CDR1 ENHRY and CDR2 SYGVKD. CDR3 length equals 14 residues. The V and J ends lost 5 bases and 3 bases respectively, with 11 bases between them. The DNA for the CDR3 is TGTGCCATCAGTAATGATGAGGGCTACAATGAGCAGTTCTTC. This sequence encodes CAISNDEGYNEQFF.

The rearrangement uses TRBV20-1 and TRBJ1-4; D gene uncertain. Trimming took off 0 bases at V and 8 bases at J, with 4 bases between the two ends. Germline CDR1 is DFQATT and CDR2 is SNEGSKA (reference sequence). The CDR3 loop spans 11 amino acids. CDR3 sequence: CSARDREKLFF. Written as DNA, the CDR3 is TGCAGTGCTAGAGATCGGGAAAAACTGTTTTTT.

The rearrangement links TRBV23-1 to TRBJ1-3; the match to TRBD1 covers 8 bases. TRBV23-1 is placed among ORFs of uncertain function. The CDR3 sequence is 15 residues long. J gave up 4 bases and V 3 bases, and 5 bases lay outside the gene matches. CDR3 nucleotides: TGCGCCAGCAGTCAGTCTGGACAGGGAGGAAACACCATATATTTT. Protein product: CASSQSGQGGNTIYF.

The chain links TRBV9 to TRBJ1-2, with 9 bases aligning to TRBD1. Germline CDR1 reads SGDLS; CDR2 reads YYNGEE. The junction had 10 bases not matched to a gene; V was cut back by 4 bases and J by 0 bases. This CDR3 comprises 17 residues. CDR3 in amino acids: CASSLTTGGATNYGYTF. Here the CDR3 DNA reads TGTGCCAGCAGCCTAACGACAGGGGGGGCCACTAACTATGGCTACACCTTC. The whole variable domain, filled in from reference TRBV9 and TRBJ1-2, reads DSGVTQTPKHLITATGQRVTLRCSPRSGDLSVYWYQQSLDQGLQFLIQYYNGEERAKGNILERFSAQQFPDLHSELNLSSLELGDSALYFCASSLTTGGATNYGYTFGSGTRLTVV.

CDR3 coding DNA: TGTGCCAGCAGCGCACTACTAGCGGGGGGTGCGGGAGATACGCAGTATTTT. It encodes CASSALLAGGAGDTQYF. This chain connects TRBV4-2 to TRBJ2-3; 12 bases are a match to TRBD2. CDR3 length equals 17 residues. CDR1 is LGHNA, CDR2 YNFKEQ, per germline. Germline trimming cut 5 bases from V and 5 bases from J; bases unmatched to any gene: 11.

The CDR3 bases are TGTGCCAGCAGCCGAGCGGGGGGTCGGAATGAGCAGTTCTTC. This encodes CASSRAGGRNEQFF. The genes are TRBV4-2 and TRBJ2-1, with TRBD2 matching over 9 bases. The length of the CDR3 is 14 residues. Trimming at V came to 4 bases and at J to 7 bases, leaving 5 bases not matched to a gene. Germline V gives CDR1 LGHNA, CDR2 YNFKEQ.

V usage is TRBV28 and J usage is TRBJ1-3, with no clear D. The CDR3 spans 16 residues. Trimming stripped 6 bases from V and 4 bases from J, with 19 bases between. Germline loops: CDR1 MDHEN, CDR2 SYDVKM. The CDR3: CASSSRQGGFGNTIYF. CDR3 DNA sequence: TGTGCCAGCAGCTCAAGACAAGGAGGGTTCGGAAACACCATATATTTT.

This chain connects TRBV10-3 to TRBJ1-1; no firm D call. Germline values: CDR1 ENHRY, CDR2 SYGVKD. The CDR3 sequence is 12 residues long. Trimming took 3 bases from V and 6 from J, leaving 8 bases between them. DNA for the CDR3: TGTGCCATCAGTGATACGAGGGCTGAAGCTTTCTTT. Translated, it gives CAISDTRAEAFF.

This chain uses TRBV20-1 with TRBJ1-1; D call uncertain. Trimming stripped 6 bases from V and 6 bases from J, with 11 bases between. CDR3 length: 11 residues. Per the germline V gene, CDR1 is DFQATT and CDR2 is SNEGSKA (reference sequence). The CDR3 DNA sequence: TGCAGTGCCTACCTTCTTCCTGAAGCTTTCTTT. Translation: CSAYLLPEAFF.

This clone showed up just once. The chain carries TRBV6-5 and TRBJ2-7; maybe TRBD2 (6 bases). V shed 6 bases and J shed 5 bases, with 14 bases lying between them. The CDR3 runs to 13 residues. Germline V gene data show CDR1 as MNHEY and CDR2 as SVGAGI. The chain's CDR3 is CASSRLEGDEQYF. The CDR3 DNA follows: TGTGCCAGCAGCCGCCTGGAGGGAGACGAGCAGTACTTC.

In this sample, this clone turned up a few times. The CDR3 bases are TGTGCCAGCAGCTCCCAGGGGATTATAAACTATGGCTACACCTTC. Translating it yields CASSSQGIINYGYTF. The genes are TRBV13 and TRBJ1-2; D perhaps matches TRBD1 (6 bases). In germline, CDR1 is PRHDT, CDR2 FYEKMQ (reference sequence). This CDR3 is 15 amino acids long. The V gene lost 4 bases and the J gene lost 2 bases, with 14 bases spanning the gap.

CDR3 nucleotides: TGTGCCAGCAGTTACGGTCAGGCAGGGGTGGGTTACGAGCAGTACTTC. Translated, it gives CASSYGQAGVGYEQYF. The chain is built from TRBV6-5 and TRBJ2-7; possible D gene TRBD1, 6 bases. CDR3 size: 16 residues. Between the trimmed V and J ends, which lost 2 bases and 4 bases, there was a span of 18 bases. The germline gives CDR1 MNHEY, CDR2 SVGAGI.

This sequence joins TRBV24-1 and TRBJ1-5; TRBD1 might be the D (6 bases). This CDR3 has 17 residues. The V and J ends lost 3 bases and 4 bases respectively, with 18 bases between them. Per the germline V gene, CDR1 is KGHDR and CDR2 is SFDVKD. The CDR3 DNA reads TGTGCCACCAGTGATACGGCAGGGGAAGAGGCGAATCAGCCCCAGCATTTT. Its protein product is CATSDTAGEEANQPQHF.

The V call is TRBV9, the J call TRBJ2-7; 11 nucleotides match TRBD2. Germline trimming cut 2 bases from V and 3 bases from J; bases unmatched to any gene: 1. This CDR3 spans 14 amino acids. Germline V gene data show CDR1 as SGDLS and CDR2 as YYNGEE. CDR3 coding DNA: TGTGCCAGCAGCGTGACTAGCGGGAACTACGAGCAGTACTTC. Translating it yields CASSVTSGNYEQYF. Looking up the rest from reference TRBV9 and TRBJ2-7 gives the full variable domain: DSGVTQTPKHLITATGQRVTLRCSPRSGDLSVYWYQQSLDQGLQFLIQYYNGEERAKGNILERFSAQQFPDLHSELNLSSLELGDSALYFCASSVTSGNYEQYFGPGTRLTVT.

This chain uses TRBV4-1 with TRBJ1-3; 7 bases align to TRBD1. The ends lost 5 bases at V and 0 bases at J; junction bases unmatched: 7. This CDR3 is 16 amino acids long. The germline CDR1 and CDR2 sequences are MGHRA and YSYEKL. CDR3 in amino acids: CASSGQAPVSGNTIYF. The CDR3 bases are TGCGCCAGCAGCGGACAGGCCCCGGTCTCTGGAAACACCATATATTTT.

The chain carries TRBV2 and TRBJ1-3; 10 positions match TRBD1. Looked up from germline, CDR1 is SNHLY and CDR2 is FYNNEI. The CDR3 runs to 16 residues. J was trimmed by 2 bases and V by 6 bases; bases with no gene match: 7. In nucleotides, the CDR3 is TGTGCCAGCAGCCAGACAGGGGGCGAGACTGGAAACACCATATATTTT. Encoded protein: CASSQTGGETGNTIYF.

CDR3 protein: CSVAYQETQYF. DNA of the CDR3: TGCAGCGTCGCGTACCAAGAGACCCAGTACTTC. This rearrangement joins TRBV29-1 to TRBJ2-5; D is uncertain. Germline loops: CDR1 SQVTM, CDR2 ANQGSEA. V lost 6 bases, J lost 0 bases, and 5 bases lay in between. The CDR3 contains 11 residues. The variable domain in full, completed from reference TRBV29-1 and TRBJ2-5, reads SAVISQKPSRDICQRGTSLTIQCQVDSQVTMMFWYRQQPGQSLTLIATANQGSEATYESGFVIDKFPISRPNLTFSTLTVSNMSPEDSSIYLCSVAYQETQYFGPGTRLLVL.

The chain employs TRBV28 and TRBJ1-2; 7 nucleotides match TRBD1. The germline V gene encodes CDR1 MDHEN and CDR2 SYDVKM. The CDR3 covers 14 residues. Trimming cost V 5 bases and J 2 bases; bases outside gene matches: 5. CDR3 region: CASSPGGPNYGYTF. CDR3 nucleotides: TGTGCCAGCAGTCCAGGGGGACCCAACTATGGCTACACCTTC.